Presented here are 24 T cell receptor beta chains from one specimen sequenced in a study of T cell repertoires in cytomegalovirus infection. MiXCR was run by TCRdb on the reads, yielding one entry per CDR3 protein. Of around 450,000 distinct CDR3 sequences in the sample, approximately 31% were seen once. The sample comprised PBMCs. Receptor source: a human donor in good health (CMV status not recorded). Some clones in this sample may be carry-over from other donors' samples.

On this clonotype itself: This may be a read error: a much more frequent sequence differs by one nucleotide. The chain recombines TRBV12-3 or TRBV12-4 with TRBJ1-6; D remains unclear. The V and J ends lost 6 bases and 10 bases respectively, with 19 bases between them. The CDR3 has 15 amino acids. The CDR3 region is CASSSLGMSGSPLHF. As DNA, the CDR3 is TGTGCCAGCAGCAGTTTAGGGATGTCCGGCTCACCCCTCCACTTT.

This clonotype was counted between two and nine times. This chain links TRBV28 with TRBJ2-1; D might be TRBD1 or TRBD2, each matching 5 bases. The V end was cut by 3 bases, the J end by 8 bases, with 14 bases between. CDR1 is MDHEN and CDR2 is SYDVKM in the germline V gene. The CDR3 loop spans 14 amino acids. Here the CDR3 DNA reads TGTGCCAGCAGTTTGATCGGGACGGAGTATGAGCAGTTCTTC. Translated: CASSLIGTEYEQFF.

In this sample, this clonotype turned up a few times. The rearrangement joins TRBV5-1 to TRBJ2-1, with 12 positions matching TRBD2. V trimming: 0 bases; J trimming: 7 bases; junction bases outside the gene matches: 8. In germline, CDR1 is SGHRS, CDR2 YFSETQ. The CDR3 has 17 amino acids. The CDR3 loop is CASSLDPSGGARNEQFF. The DNA for the CDR3 is TGCGCCAGCAGCTTGGACCCTAGCGGGGGGGCCCGAAATGAGCAGTTCTTC.

This rearrangement joins TRBV27 to TRBJ2-7; TRBD1 agrees at 9 bases. Germline V gene data show CDR1 as MNHEY and CDR2 as SMNVEV (reference sequence). The CDR3 is 16 residues long. V shed 0 bases and J 4 bases; nucleotides not matched to a gene: 7. DNA for the CDR3: TGTGCCAGCAGTTTATCTCCGGACAGGGGAGATTACGAGCAGTACTTC. Amino acids: CASSLSPDRGDYEQYF.

The chain links TRBV5-1 to TRBJ1-2; D is possibly TRBD1 (6 bases). This CDR3 region has 15 residues. The germline CDR1 and CDR2 sequences are SGHRS and YFSETQ. The V end was cut by 3 bases, the J end by 6 bases, with 18 bases between. The CDR3 reads CASSSFRGAKNGYTF. The CDR3 DNA follows: TGCGCCAGCAGCTCCTTCAGGGGTGCCAAGAATGGCTACACCTTC.

This clonotype was detected a few times. The chain links TRBV3-1 to TRBJ1-4, with unresolved D. This CDR3 has 16 residues. The germline CDR1 and CDR2 sequences are LGHDT and YNNKEL (reference sequence). Trimming took 4 bases from V and 4 from J, leaving 16 bases between them. The CDR3 sequence is CASSPGQFKGNEKLFF. The CDR3 DNA follows: TGTGCCAGCAGCCCCGGGCAGTTCAAGGGTAATGAAAAACTGTTTTTT. Complete variable domain (other parts from reference TRBV3-1 and TRBJ1-4): DTAVSQTPKYLVTQMGNDKSIKCEQNLGHDTMYWYKQDSKKFLKIMFSYNNKELIINETVPNRFSPKSPDKAHLNLHINSLELGDSAVYFCASSPGQFKGNEKLFFGSGTQLSVL.

This clonotype has only a few counts. The V and J genes are TRBV6-5 and TRBJ2-2; no reliable D call. The V end was cut by 7 bases, the J end by 9 bases, with 15 bases between. Germline CDR1 MNHEY, CDR2 SVGAGI. This CDR3 comprises 13 residues. CDR3 region: CASIANEPRELFF. CDR3 DNA: TGTGCCAGCATCGCAAACGAACCCCGGGAGCTGTTTTTT.

The chain joins TRBV10-1 to TRBJ2-7; tentative D call: TRBD1 (6 bases). V was clipped by 3 bases and J by 7 bases, with 13 bases between them. CDR1 and CDR2 from the germline V gene are WNHNN and SYGVQD (reference sequence). The CDR3 consists of 13 residues. The CDR3 DNA sequence: TGCGCCAGCAGTGAAAGGGCTAGGGGGGAGCAGTACTTC. Its translation is CASSERARGEQYF.

This clonotype has at least ten counts. The chain is built from TRBV7-2 and TRBJ1-1, with a tentative D call TRBD1 (5 bases). The CDR3 loop spans 13 amino acids. The ends were cut back, 5 bases at V and 3 bases at J, with 10 bases in the middle. From germline, CDR1 is SGHTA and CDR2 FQGNSA. The CDR3 DNA reads as TGTGCCAGCAGCCCGGGACCGCACACTGAAGCTTTCTTT. This translates into CASSPGPHTEAFF.

The table lists this clonotype with a few counts. V usage is TRBV5-5 and J usage is TRBJ1-4; TRBD1 aligns across 7 bases. The ends lost 4 bases at V and 8 bases at J; junction bases unmatched: 8. From germline, CDR1 is SGHKS and CDR2 YYEKEE (reference sequence). The CDR3 runs to 14 residues. In DNA, the CDR3 is TGTGCCAGCAGCACCCCAACAGGGGTGGAAAAACTGTTTTTT. Its protein is CASSTPTGVEKLFF. Filled out from reference TRBV5-5 and TRBJ1-4, the complete variable domain reads DAGVTQSPTHLIKTRGQQVTLRCSPISGHKSVSWYQQVLGQGPQFIFQYYEKEERGRGNFPDRFSARQFPNYSSELNVNALLLGDSALYLCASSTPTGVEKLFFGSGTQLSVL.

As for this clonotype: A much larger clonotype is one base distant, so this may be a read error. The rearrangement joins TRBV7-2 to TRBJ2-3, with 8 bases fitting TRBD2. The germline gives CDR1 SGHTA, CDR2 FQGNSA. The ends lost 2 bases at V and 3 bases at J; junction bases unmatched: 4. The CDR3 extends over 15 amino acids. The CDR3 bases are TGTGCCAGCAGCTTATCAGCGGGGGTTACAGATACGCAGTATTTT. This translates into CASSLSAGVTDTQYF.

This chain joins TRBV4-3 and TRBJ1-2; D gene uncertain. The CDR3 runs to 14 residues. Per germline, CDR1 LGHNA and CDR2 YSLEER. The V end lost 0 bases, the J end lost 3 bases, and 8 bases lay between the germline ends. CDR3 region: CASSQDARDYGYTF. The CDR3 DNA sequence: TGCGCCAGCAGCCAAGACGCGCGGGACTATGGCTACACCTTC.

The sample holds many counts of this clonotype. The chain couples TRBV7-2 to TRBJ1-2, with 9 bases fitting TRBD1. Germline V gene sequence: CDR1 SGHTA, CDR2 FQGNSA. The CDR3 extends over 15 amino acids. V trimming: 3 bases; J trimming: 1 base; junction bases outside the gene matches: 3. CDR3 nucleotide sequence: TGTGCCAGCAGCTTCGGGACAGGGCTTAACTATGGCTACACCTTC. This sequence encodes CASSFGTGLNYGYTF.

Points on this clonotype: This likely comes from a read error, as the CDR3 has no conserved phenylalanine or tryptophan at its end. The J gene is TRBJ2-1, the V gene TRBV6-2 or TRBV6-3; D ambiguous. The CDR3 has 13 residues. Germline V gene lookup returns CDR1 MNHEY and CDR2 SVGEGT. Trimming pared 6 bases from V and 9 bases from J, leaving 15 bases between. The CDR3 DNA follows: TGTGCCAGCAGGCGCGCGGTGGAAGTTGAGCAGTTCTGC. This gives the protein CASRRAVEVEQFC.

At least ten counts were recorded for this clonotype. The rearrangement uses TRBV7-9 and TRBJ1-6; no definite D call. Germline CDR1 is SEHNR and CDR2 is FQNEAQ (reference sequence). This CDR3 contains 11 residues. V was pared by 7 bases and J by 8 bases, with 6 bases between. The CDR3 DNA follows: TGTGCCAGCAATCGGGATTCACCCCTCCACTTT. This translates into CASNRDSPLHF.

This clonotype was counted only a few times. This chain joins TRBV4-1 and TRBJ2-3; 11 nucleotides agree with TRBD2. The CDR3 totals 17 residues. From germline, CDR1 is MGHRA and CDR2 YSYEKL. Trimming cost V 0 bases and J 1 base; bases outside gene matches: 3. CDR3 region: CASSQDGSGGGTDTQYF. DNA of the CDR3: TGCGCCAGCAGCCAAGATGGTAGCGGGGGGGGCACAGATACGCAGTATTTT.

The rearrangement uses TRBV19 and TRBJ2-1, with TRBD2 identical over 12 bases. The germline V gene encodes CDR1 LNHDA and CDR2 SQIVND (reference sequence). V dropped 3 bases and J dropped 6; count of bases not matched to a gene: 3. The CDR3 sequence is 15 residues long. The CDR3 is CASSILAGGSNEQFF. In nucleotides, the CDR3 is TGTGCCAGTAGTATCCTAGCGGGGGGGAGCAATGAGCAGTTCTTC.

This chain uses TRBV27 with TRBJ1-1, with D tentatively TRBD1 (5 bases). V lost 6 bases to trimming and J lost 3 bases, with 17 bases between them. CDR3 length equals 15 residues. Germline assignment: CDR1 MNHEY and CDR2 SMNVEV (reference sequence). CDR3 DNA sequence: TGTGCCAGCAGCGCTACCACCCAGGGATACACTGAAGCTTTCTTT. Its translation: CASSATTQGYTEAFF.

This clonotype was counted a few times. This chain links TRBV6-5 with TRBJ1-6, with D hard to call. CDR1 is MNHEY, CDR2 SVGAGI, per germline. This CDR3 comprises 15 residues. V was cut by 2 bases and J by 8 bases, with 13 bases left in between. The CDR3 region has the DNA TGTGCCAGCAGTTACGAAGGTCAGGCATATTCACCCCTCCACTTT. Encoded protein: CASSYEGQAYSPLHF.

The gene calls are TRBV2 and TRBJ2-1, with 10 bases aligning to TRBD2. Germline trimming cut 6 bases from V and 6 bases from J; bases unmatched to any gene: 8. This CDR3 has 15 amino acids. The germline gives CDR1 SNHLY, CDR2 FYNNEI. The CDR3 nucleotides are TGTGCCAGCAGCGACACTAGCGGGGTTTTCAATGAGCAGTTCTTC. It is translated as CASSDTSGVFNEQFF.

The gene calls are TRBV29-1 and TRBJ2-4; a possible D gene is TRBD1 (5 bases). The CDR3 runs 14 residues. Looked up from germline, CDR1 is SQVTM and CDR2 is ANQGSEA. V lost 6 bases and J 5 bases, leaving 17 bases between the germline ends. CDR3 nucleotides: TGCAGCGTGTCCGACAGTGGCGGCCAAAACATTCAGTACTTC. The encoded protein is CSVSDSGGQNIQYF.

This clonotype was detected a few times. The rearrangement uses TRBV3-1 and TRBJ1-6; D unresolved. The V gene's germline CDR1 is LGHDT and CDR2 YNNKEL (reference sequence). The CDR3 length is 14 residues. Trimming shortened V by 2 bases and J by 10 bases, and 12 bases separated the two germline ends. In DNA, the CDR3 is TGTGCCAGCAGCCAACTGGAGGGTGGGTCACCCCTCCACTTT. Its translation: CASSQLEGGSPLHF.

This chain joins TRBV4-3 and TRBJ2-3, with TRBD2 matching 8 bases. CDR3 length: 16 residues. Germline V gene lookup returns CDR1 LGHNA and CDR2 YSLEER. Trimming removed 1 base from V and 6 bases from J; junction bases left unmatched: 9. CDR3 nucleotide sequence: TGCGCCAGCAGCCAAGCTGGGGGCGGGGGGCTTGATACGCAGTATTTT. Residues: CASSQAGGGGLDTQYF.

This clonotype was seen a handful of times. The J gene is TRBJ1-1, the V gene TRBV20-1; D is possibly TRBD1 (5 bases). This CDR3 is built from 14 residues. Between the trimmed V and J ends, which lost 5 bases and 3 bases, there was a span of 16 bases. From germline, CDR1 is DFQATT and CDR2 SNEGSKA (reference sequence). This CDR3 reads CSAFGSRGDTEAFF. The CDR3 DNA sequence: TGCAGTGCTTTCGGCAGTCGGGGGGACACTGAAGCTTTCTTT.